One and the same sample provided the 10 T cell receptor beta chains below, sequenced in a study of post-analysis software for immune sequencing data. Findings and caveats of the study: Elevated frequency relative to controls characterized roughly 5 TRBV segments in patients, TRBV5-6, TRBV5-1 and TRBV20-1 among them.

Antigen specificity for these receptors is unknown. TCR beta cDNA libraries had unique molecular identifiers. From the PCR reads, TCRdb called clonotypes with MiXCR, one entry per CDR3 protein. The top ten hold 4.5% to 7.5% of the sample, which has a few hundred thousand distinct CDR3 sequences, 30% to 40% seen once. Sequenced sample: blood. These receptors were collected from a girl aged 2 to 17 with multiple sclerosis.

This clonotype was seen a handful of times. The V and J genes are TRBV6-1 and TRBJ1-5, with D possibly matching TRBD1 (6 bases). Germline V gene lookup returns CDR1 MNHNS and CDR2 SASEGT. CDR3 length equals 13 residues. Trimming left V 8 bases short and J 5 bases short, with 13 bases between. CDR3 loop: CASRGPYDQPQHF. The CDR3, as DNA: TGTGCCAGCCGGGGGCCTTACGATCAGCCCCAGCATTTT.

The chain uses TRBV20-1 and TRBJ1-5; 9 nucleotides line up with TRBD1. Germline loops: CDR1 DFQATT, CDR2 SNEGSKA (reference sequence). This CDR3 comprises 14 residues. Germline trimming cut 6 bases from V and 4 bases from J; bases unmatched to any gene: 7. CDR3 in amino acids: CSAEGQGTNQPQHF. The CDR3 bases are TGCAGTGCCGAGGGACAGGGAACTAATCAGCCCCAGCATTTT.

In its sample, this clonotype was seen once. The chain recombines TRBV5-1 with TRBJ1-2, with D unresolved. The CDR3 covers 14 residues. Germline V lookup: CDR1 SGHRS, CDR2 YFSETQ. V was cut by 1 base and J by 5 bases, with 12 bases left in between. Written as DNA, the CDR3 is TGCGCCAGCAGCTTGTTCCCAGAGAGGTATGGCTACACCTTC. This codes for CASSLFPERYGYTF.

There are a few counts of this clonotype. The J gene is TRBJ2-5, the V gene TRBV7-2; D might be TRBD1 or TRBD2, each matching 5 bases. The ends were cut back, 2 bases at V and 1 base at J, with 11 bases in the middle. CDR1 is SGHTA and CDR2 is FQGNSA in the germline V gene. The CDR3 contains 15 residues. CDR3 sequence (DNA): TGTGCCAGCAGCTTATGGGGGTCAGGCCAAGAGACCCAGTACTTC. The encoded protein is CASSLWGSGQETQYF.

The J gene is TRBJ2-6, the V gene TRBV24-1; no clear D gene. The germline gives CDR1 KGHDR, CDR2 SFDVKD. The CDR3 has 17 residues. Trimming stripped 3 bases from V and 0 bases from J, with 11 bases between. As DNA, the CDR3 is TGTGCCACCAGTGATCCCGTCATGGGCTCTGGGGCCAACGTCCTGACTTTC. It specifies CATSDPVMGSGANVLTF.

This clonotype was seen a few times. J is TRBJ1-4 and V is TRBV4-1; D gene ambiguous. This CDR3 has 15 amino acids. Trimming pared 4 bases from V and 5 bases from J, leaving 14 bases between. CDR1 is MGHRA, CDR2 YSYEKL, per germline. In DNA form, the CDR3 reads TGCGCCAGCAGCCGTCCCGGGTATGGGAATGAAAAACTGTTTTTT. It translates to CASSRPGYGNEKLFF.

This chain connects TRBV5-1 to TRBJ2-2, with no clear D. The V gene's germline CDR1 is SGHRS and CDR2 YFSETQ. V was clipped by 5 bases and J by 4 bases, with 18 bases between them. The CDR3 covers 16 residues. CDR3 sequence: CASRGETPSRTGELFF. The CDR3 coding sequence is TGCGCCAGCAGGGGTGAGACACCTTCCCGCACCGGGGAGCTGTTTTTT.

The V and J genes are TRBV12-3 or TRBV12-4 and TRBJ2-4; D might be TRBD1 (6 bases). The CDR3 totals 17 residues. Trimming took off 4 bases at V and 0 bases at J, with 16 bases between the two ends. CDR3: CASSSPDSQIAKNIQYF. Written as DNA, the CDR3 is TGTGCCAGCAGTTCACCGGACAGTCAAATAGCCAAAAACATTCAGTACTTC.

This clonotype was seen a few times. The rearrangement joins TRBV12-3 or TRBV12-4 to TRBJ2-3; D is undetermined. Trimming took 7 bases from V and 6 from J, leaving 11 bases between them. The CDR3 runs to 12 residues. Here the CDR3 reads CASTSSLDTQYF. CDR3 in DNA: TGTGCCAGCACGAGTTCACTTGATACGCAGTATTTT.

This clonotype was counted only a few times. The chain combines TRBV5-5 with TRBJ2-7; D is uncertain. From germline, CDR1 is SGHKS and CDR2 YYEKEE (reference sequence). The CDR3 consists of 16 residues. With 0 bases removed from V and 6 bases from J, the gap between germline ends came to 19 bases. CDR3 coding DNA: TGTGCCAGCAGCTTGGGGCATAGAAGTTTACGTACCGAGCAGTACTTC. It codes for CASSLGHRSLRTEQYF.